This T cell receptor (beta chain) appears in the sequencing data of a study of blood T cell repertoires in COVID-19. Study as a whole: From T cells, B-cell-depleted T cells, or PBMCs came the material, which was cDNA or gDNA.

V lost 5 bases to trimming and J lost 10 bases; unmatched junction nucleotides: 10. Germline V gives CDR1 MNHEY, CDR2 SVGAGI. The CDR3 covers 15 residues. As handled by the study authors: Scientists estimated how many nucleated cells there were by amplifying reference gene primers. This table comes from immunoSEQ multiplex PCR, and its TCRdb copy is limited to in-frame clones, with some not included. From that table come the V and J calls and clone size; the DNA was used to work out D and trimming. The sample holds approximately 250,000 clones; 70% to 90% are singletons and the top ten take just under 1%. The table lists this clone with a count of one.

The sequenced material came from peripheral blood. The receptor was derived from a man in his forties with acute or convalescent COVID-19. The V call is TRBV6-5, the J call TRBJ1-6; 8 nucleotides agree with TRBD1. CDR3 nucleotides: TGTGCCAGCAGTCCTGGACAGGGCAAACCCTCACCCCTCCACTTT. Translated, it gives CASSPGQGKPSPLHF.